This TCR beta chain was identified during a study of blood T cell repertoires in COVID-19. The length of the CDR3 is 12 residues. The ends were cut back, 10 bases at V and 7 bases at J, with 14 bases in the middle. Germline V lookup: CDR1 MDHEN, CDR2 SYDVKM. Which cohort a participant joined came from the clinical history participants gave. Authors' methods: Estimated nucleated cell counts came from reference gene primer amplification. Method: immunoSEQ multiplex PCR; TCRdb's copy keeps in-frame clones and lacks some. The DNA was the basis for D and trimming; V, J and clone size are from that table. The sample has 250,000 or so clones, approximately 90% seen once.

The chain joins TRBV28 to TRBJ1-5; no clear D gene. Sequenced input: PBMCs or T cells enriched from blood (not recorded which). This TCR was recovered from a woman in her twenties or thirties with acute COVID-19. CDR3 sequence: CATLVREQPQHF. For the CDR3, the DNA is TGTGCCACGCTGGTACGGGAACAGCCCCAGCATTTT.